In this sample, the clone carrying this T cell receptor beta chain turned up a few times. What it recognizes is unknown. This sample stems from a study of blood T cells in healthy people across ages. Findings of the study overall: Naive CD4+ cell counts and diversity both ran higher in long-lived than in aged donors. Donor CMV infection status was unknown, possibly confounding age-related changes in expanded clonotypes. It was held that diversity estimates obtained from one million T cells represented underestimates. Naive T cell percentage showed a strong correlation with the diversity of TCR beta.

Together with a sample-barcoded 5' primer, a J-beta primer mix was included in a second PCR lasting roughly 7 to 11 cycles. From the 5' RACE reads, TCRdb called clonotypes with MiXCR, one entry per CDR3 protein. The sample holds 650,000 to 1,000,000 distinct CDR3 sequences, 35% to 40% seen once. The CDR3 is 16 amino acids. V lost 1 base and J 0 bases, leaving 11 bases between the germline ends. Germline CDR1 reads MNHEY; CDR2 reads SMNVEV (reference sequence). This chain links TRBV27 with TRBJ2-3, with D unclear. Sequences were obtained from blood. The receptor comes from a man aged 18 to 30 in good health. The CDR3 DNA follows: TGTGCCAGCAGTTTATATTTCCAGCCTAGCACAGATACGCAGTATTTT. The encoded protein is CASSLYFQPSTDTQYF.